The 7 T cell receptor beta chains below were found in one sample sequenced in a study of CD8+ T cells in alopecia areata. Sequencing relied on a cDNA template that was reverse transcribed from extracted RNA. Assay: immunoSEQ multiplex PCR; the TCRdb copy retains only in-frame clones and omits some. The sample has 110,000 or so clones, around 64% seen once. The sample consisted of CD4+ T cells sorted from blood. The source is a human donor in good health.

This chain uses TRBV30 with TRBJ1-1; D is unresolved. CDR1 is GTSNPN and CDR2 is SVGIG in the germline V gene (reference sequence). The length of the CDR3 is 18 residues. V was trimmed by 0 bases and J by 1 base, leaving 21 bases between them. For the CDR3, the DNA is TGTGCCTGGAGTGTACGATTGGTCTTCGGCACGTCGAACACTGAAGCTTTCTTT. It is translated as CAWSVRLVFGTSNTEAFF.

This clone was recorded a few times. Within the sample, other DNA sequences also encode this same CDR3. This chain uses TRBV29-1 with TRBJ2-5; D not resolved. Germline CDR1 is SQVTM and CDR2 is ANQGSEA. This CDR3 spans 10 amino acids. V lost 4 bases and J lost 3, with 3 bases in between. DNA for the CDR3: TGCAGCGTTGGAGAAGAGACCCAGTACTTC. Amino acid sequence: CSVGEETQYF.

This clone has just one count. In nucleotides, the CDR3 is TGCGCCAGCAGCCAAAGTGACCGTAGCAATCAGCCCCAGCATTTT. This translates into CASSQSDRSNQPQHF. The chain links TRBV4-1 to TRBJ1-5; D is unresolved. CDR3 length: 15 amino acids. Trimming cost V 2 bases and J 0 bases, with 8 bases left between them. Germline V gene lookup returns CDR1 MGHRA and CDR2 YSYEKL.

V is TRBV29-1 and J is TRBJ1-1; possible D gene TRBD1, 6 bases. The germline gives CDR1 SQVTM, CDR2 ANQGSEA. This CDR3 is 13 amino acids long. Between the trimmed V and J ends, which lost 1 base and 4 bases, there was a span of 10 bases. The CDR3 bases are TGCAGCGTTGAAGGGGGGGCGGGCACTGAAGCTTTCTTT. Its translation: CSVEGGAGTEAFF.

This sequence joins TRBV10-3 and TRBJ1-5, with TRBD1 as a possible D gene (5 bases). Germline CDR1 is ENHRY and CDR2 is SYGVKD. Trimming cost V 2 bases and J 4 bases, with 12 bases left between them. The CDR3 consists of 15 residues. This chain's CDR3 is CAISEPDSANQPQHF. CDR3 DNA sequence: TGTGCCATCAGTGAGCCCGACAGCGCGAATCAGCCCCAGCATTTT.

In DNA form, the CDR3 reads TGTGCCAGCAGCTTGGATGGGGGGCGCGTCGATTCACCCCTCCACTTT. Translating it yields CASSLDGGRVDSPLHF. The chain links TRBV5-4 to TRBJ1-6; possible D gene TRBD1, 6 bases. This CDR3 has 16 amino acids. CDR1 is SGHNT and CDR2 is YYREEE in the germline V gene (reference sequence). Deletions cut 0 bases from V and 8 bases from J, with 15 bases between. Complete variable domain (other parts from reference TRBV5-4 and TRBJ1-6): ETGVTQSPTHLIKTRGQQVTLRCSSQSGHNTVSWYQQALGQGPQFIFQYYREEENGRGNFPPRFSGLQFPNYSSELNVNALELDDSALYLCASSLDGGRVDSPLHFGNGTRLTVT.

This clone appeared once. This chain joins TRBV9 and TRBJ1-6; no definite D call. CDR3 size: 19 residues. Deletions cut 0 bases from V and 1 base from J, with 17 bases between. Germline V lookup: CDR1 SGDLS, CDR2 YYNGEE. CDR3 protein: CASSVVPGREGSYNSPLHF. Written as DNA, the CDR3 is TGTGCCAGCAGCGTAGTGCCGGGCCGCGAGGGTTCCTATAATTCACCCCTCCACTTT.